Presented here are 7 T cell receptor beta chains from one specimen sequenced in a study of graft-versus-host responses after intestinal transplantation. Method: immunoSEQ multiplex PCR; TCRdb's copy keeps in-frame clones and lacks some. The sample records some 130,000 clones, roughly 95% being singletons. For these TCRs, the target antigens are not known. The source material was unstimulated CD8+ T cells sorted from spleen or lymph node cells, sampled before intestinal transplant. These receptors came from a human donor who received an intestinal transplant.

This clone was observed a single time. V usage is TRBV29-1 and J usage is TRBJ1-1; D remains unclear. V gave up 4 bases and J gave up 3 bases, with 18 bases separating them. Per the germline V gene, CDR1 is SQVTM and CDR2 is ANQGSEA. The CDR3 runs 15 residues. CDR3 sequence reads: CSVARSGSYDTEAFF. The CDR3 coding sequence is TGCAGCGTTGCGAGGTCAGGTAGTTACGACACTGAAGCTTTCTTT.

This chain links TRBV27 with TRBJ2-1, with TRBD2 matching over 9 bases. The germline V gene has CDR1 MNHEY and CDR2 SMNVEV (reference sequence). The CDR3 covers 16 residues. The junction had 9 bases not matched to a gene; V was cut back by 8 bases and J by 1 base. The CDR3 sequence is CASGGPGLASYNEQFF. The DNA of the CDR3 is TGTGCCAGCGGAGGACCGGGACTAGCATCCTACAATGAGCAGTTCTTC.

The chain is built from TRBV4-1 and TRBJ2-5; D uncertain. This CDR3 contains 16 residues. The germline V and J ends were trimmed by 1 base and 2 bases, with 14 bases remaining between them. Germline CDR1 reads MGHRA; CDR2 reads YSYEKL. The CDR3 here is CASSQGPGTLQETQYF. In nucleotides, the CDR3 is TGCGCCAGCAGCCAAGGGCCGGGCACCTTACAAGAGACCCAGTACTTC.

The rearrangement uses TRBV25-1 and TRBJ2-1; 9 nucleotides match TRBD2. The germline V gene has CDR1 MGHDK and CDR2 SYGVNS. V was clipped by 4 bases and J by 0 bases; unmatched bases: 4. The CDR3 loop spans 16 amino acids. The CDR3 DNA sequence: TGTGCCAGCAGTGGGGGAGCGGGGGGCTCCTACAATGAGCAGTTCTTC. Translating gives CASSGGAGGSYNEQFF.

The chain has TRBV7-3 and TRBJ2-5, with TRBD1 as a possible D gene (6 bases). Per the germline V gene, CDR1 is SGHTA and CDR2 is FQGTGA. The CDR3 runs 17 residues. The germline V and J ends were trimmed by 5 bases and 0 bases, with 19 bases remaining between them. CDR3 residues: CASSIPETGPYQETQYF. Here the CDR3 DNA reads TGTGCCAGCAGCATACCTGAGACAGGTCCGTACCAAGAGACCCAGTACTTC.

V usage is TRBV7-3 and J usage is TRBJ2-3; D is unresolved. Trimming took 4 bases from V and 6 from J, leaving 14 bases between them. This CDR3 is built from 14 residues. In germline, CDR1 is SGHTA, CDR2 FQGTGA. The chain's CDR3 is CASSSIDRRDTQYF. In DNA, the CDR3 is TGTGCCAGCAGCTCCATTGACCGGCGGGATACGCAGTATTTT. Looking up the rest from reference TRBV7-3 and TRBJ2-3 gives the full variable domain: GAGVSQTPSNKVTEKGKYVELRCDPISGHTALYWYRQSLGQGPEFLIYFQGTGAADDSGLPNDRFFAVRPEGSVSTLKIQRTERGDSAVYLCASSSIDRRDTQYFGPGTRLTVL.

This clone was seen a single time. V and J are TRBV7-6 and TRBJ2-5; 7 bases agree with TRBD2. The germline V gene encodes CDR1 SGHVS and CDR2 FNYEAQ. This CDR3 spans 13 amino acids. V lost 2 bases to trimming and J lost 10 bases; unmatched junction nucleotides: 7. This chain's CDR3 is CASSLPGEGGQYF. The CDR3 DNA sequence: TGTGCCAGCAGCTTACCCGGGGAGGGAGGCCAGTACTTC.